Listed below are T cell receptor beta chains from one sample, sequenced in a study of T cell clones after liver transplantation. The data were produced by immunoSEQ multiplex PCR, yet TCRdb's version contains in-frame clones alone and is incomplete. This table has around 71,000 clones, 75% to 85% appearing once. The input for sequencing was CD4+ T cells from blood, taken 12 months after liver transplant. Source of these receptors: a human patient who received a liver transplant. Certain T cells may be donor cells from the graft. Each CDR3 is given with its conserved first and last residue. Fields, in order: clone size, V gene, J gene, D gene, CDR3 DNA, CDR3 protein. The D gene is left open where the match is weak. Not all rows give a size; the values are once, few, many and, for expanded clones, a class.

>-|TRBV6-5|TRBJ1-2|-
TGTGCCAGCAGAGGCAGTGATGGCTATGGCTACACCTTC
CASRGSDGYGYTF
>-|TRBV28|TRBJ2-7|-
TGTGCCAGCAGCTCAACAGGGACATCGACCCCATACGAGCAGTACTTC
CASSSTGTSTPYEQYF
>-|TRBV19|TRBJ2-3|TRBD1
TGTGCCAGTAGTCGGAAACCGGGACAGGGCACAGATACGCAGTATTTT
CASSRKPGQGTDTQYF
>-|TRBV5-1|TRBJ1-2|TRBD1
TGCGCCAGCACCTTGTCAGCAGGGGGCCGAGGGTGGGACTTC
CASTLSAGGRGWDF
>-|TRBV11-3|TRBJ2-3|-
TGTGCCAGCAGTTTGGGACACGACGGAGATACGCAGTATTTT
CASSLGHDGDTQYF
>-|TRBV6-6|TRBJ1-1|-
TGTGCCAGCAGTCACCTACAGGTATCCGAAGCTTTCTTT
CASSHLQVSEAFF
>-|TRBV5-1|TRBJ2-5|-
TGCGCCAGCAGCTTGAGGGGGTGGGAGACCCAGTACTTC
CASSLRGWETQYF
>-|TRBV5-1|TRBJ1-1|-
TGCGCCAGCAGCTTGAAGAACACTGAAGCTTTCTTT
CASSLKNTEAFF
>medium-sized|TRBV28|TRBJ1-2|-
TGTGCCTCAGCCACACGTGGCTATGGCTACACCTTC
CASATRGYGYTF
>-|TRBV19|TRBJ1-2|-
TGTGCCAGTAGTATAGCTCGGCGTAACTATGGCTACACCTTC
CASSIARRNYGYTF
>-|TRBV30|TRBJ2-7|TRBD2
TGTGCCTGGAGGCTCCTAGCGGGTACCTACGAGCAGTACTTC
CAWRLLAGTYEQYF
>once|TRBV23-1|TRBJ1-3|-
TGCGCCAGCAGTCAACCTCCCGAGGGGTACTCTGGAAACACCATATATTTT
CASSQPPEGYSGNTIYF
>-|TRBV5-5|TRBJ2-3|-
TGTGCCAGCAGCCCTATGTTCGTCCAGGGGCGTCAAGATACGCAGTATTTT
CASSPMFVQGRQDTQYF
>-|TRBV9|TRBJ1-3|TRBD1
TGTGCCAGCAGCGTGGGACAGGGAGTAGACGGAAACACCATATATTTT
CASSVGQGVDGNTIYF
>-|TRBV5-4|TRBJ2-1|-
TGTGCCAGCAGCTTGGGTGGGGAGCATGGTGAGCAGTTCTTC
CASSLGGEHGEQFF
>-|TRBV28|TRBJ1-1|-
TGTGCCAGTTACCGACAGGCGGAAGCTTTCTTT
CASYRQAEAFF
>-|TRBV5-1|TRBJ2-3|-
TGCGCCAGCAGCTCGTACTTAGAAGATACGCAGTATTTT
CASSSYLEDTQYF
>-|TRBV30|TRBJ2-3|TRBD2
TGTGCCTGGAGTAAAGCGGGACTCGGCACAGATACGCAGTATTTT
CAWSKAGLGTDTQYF
>-|TRBV30|TRBJ1-6|-
TGTGCCTGGACCCCTGGGTCCTATAATTCACCCCTCCACTTT
CAWTPGSYNSPLHF
>-|TRBV5-1|TRBJ2-1|TRBD1
TGCGCCAGCAGCTCCCGCTTTGGCCAGGGGGCGCAAGTCAATGAGCAGTTCTTC
CASSSRFGQGAQVNEQFF
>-|TRBV2|TRBJ1-5|-
TGTGCCAGCAAGACGGTGGGCAATCAGCCCCAGCATTTT
CASKTVGNQPQHF
>-|TRBV21-1|TRBJ1-4|-
TGTGCCAGCAGTAACCCGGCCGGGTTCCGTAATGAAAAACTGTTTTTT
CASSNPAGFRNEKLFF
>once|TRBV7-9|TRBJ2-7|-
TGTGCCAGCAGCAAGACGGACCGAGCATCCACGCGCGAGCAGTACTTC
CASSKTDRASTREQYF
>-|TRBV13|TRBJ1-1|-
TGTGCCAGCAGCTTAGTGGGATTCGGGAACACTGAAGCTTTCTTT
CASSLVGFGNTEAFF
>few|TRBV6-5|TRBJ1-2|-
TGTGCCAGCGTTGATACAACAGGGCCCATCACCTTC
CASVDTTGPITF
>-|TRBV9|TRBJ1-3|-
TGTGCCAGCAGCGTGAGGACAGAGATAAGCTCTGGAAACACCATATATTTT
CASSVRTEISSGNTIYF
>-|TRBV28|TRBJ1-1|TRBD1
TGTGCCAGCACCCTGAGGCCAGGGGGCGCCAAGAACACTGAAGCTTTCTTT
CASTLRPGGAKNTEAFF
>-|TRBV30|TRBJ1-1|-
TGTGCCTTAGACACTTTGAACACTGAAGCTTTCTTT
CALDTLNTEAFF
>-|TRBV5-1|TRBJ2-1|-
TGCGCCAGCAGCTTGGCTACTAGTCATGTCAATGAGCAGTTCTTC
CASSLATSHVNEQFF
>once|TRBV7-9|TRBJ1-3|-
TGTGCCAGCAGCTTAGTGGGCGAAGCAAACACCATATATTTT
CASSLVGEANTIYF
>-|TRBV7-8|TRBJ2-5|-
TGTGCCAGCAGCTTCGTCAGGGGAATACAAGAGACCCAGTACTTC
CASSFVRGIQETQYF
>-|TRBV5-1|TRBJ2-7|TRBD2
TGCGCCAGCAGCAAAGGGACTAGCGGGAGGGCCGACTACTACGAGCAGTACTTC
CASSKGTSGRADYYEQYF
>few|TRBV7-3|TRBJ2-7|-
TGTGCCAGCAGCTTAACAGGGGTCTCCTACGAGCAGTACTTC
CASSLTGVSYEQYF
>-|TRBV7-2|TRBJ2-2|TRBD2
TGTGCCAGCAGCTTTCAGCCAGCGGGAGTCCCCGGGGAGCTGTTTTTT
CASSFQPAGVPGELFF
>few|TRBV6-5|TRBJ2-7|TRBD1
TGTGCCAGCAGTTACGACAGGGACTACGAGCAGTACTTC
CASSYDRDYEQYF
>few|TRBV10-3|TRBJ2-1|-
TGTGCCCTCTCGACCGAATCCTACAATGAGCAGTTCTTC
CALSTESYNEQFF
>-|TRBV2|TRBJ1-5|-
TGTGCCAGCAGTGAAGGTCCCGAGGGTCAGCCCCAGCATTTT
CASSEGPEGQPQHF
>once|TRBV27|TRBJ2-2|-
TGTGCCAGCAGCGTGAATAGCGCCGGGGAGCTGTTTTTT
CASSVNSAGELFF
>-|TRBV12-5|TRBJ1-5|-
TGTGCTAGTAGTTTCTCAGGGGTAGATCAGCCCCAGCATTTT
CASSFSGVDQPQHF
>-|TRBV27|TRBJ2-1|TRBD2
TGTGCCAGCAGTTTGGCTAGCGGGGGGAAAAGCTCCTACAATGAGCAGTTCTTC
CASSLASGGKSSYNEQFF
>-|TRBV18|TRBJ1-1|-
TGTGCCAGCTCACCCTCCCCCGAGGGGAGATCGAGCACTGAAGCTTTCTTT
CASSPSPEGRSSTEAFF
>few|TRBV6-1|TRBJ2-5|-
TGTGCCAGCAGTGTTGGAGGGCAGGGGGAGACCCAGTACTTC
CASSVGGQGETQYF
>-|TRBV18|TRBJ1-5|-
TGTGCCAGCTCACCCGATGCGTCCAGGGGCAATCAGCCCCAGCATTTT
CASSPDASRGNQPQHF
>-|TRBV9|TRBJ2-2|TRBD2
TGTGCCAGCAGCGCCGGGACTAGCGGGAGGAGGGGCACCGGGGAGCTGTTTTTT
CASSAGTSGRRGTGELFF
>-|TRBV5-5|TRBJ2-1|TRBD2
TGTGCCAGCAGCCAACTAGCGGGAGGGGTCAATGAGCAGTTCTTC
CASSQLAGGVNEQFF
>-|TRBV11-2|TRBJ2-3|TRBD2
TGTGCCAGCAGCGTCTCGGGGACTAAGACAGATACGCAGTATTTT
CASSVSGTKTDTQYF
>-|TRBV6-1|TRBJ1-1|-
TGTGCCAGCAGTAAAAACACAGAGAACACTGAAGCTTTCTTT
CASSKNTENTEAFF
>once|TRBV7-8|TRBJ2-3|-
TGTGCCAGCAGCTTAGCGGGAAGGGATACGCAGTATTTT
CASSLAGRDTQYF
>few|TRBV28|TRBJ1-5|-
TGTGCCAGCAGTCCTTGGTCGGGGAATCAGCCCCAGCATTTT
CASSPWSGNQPQHF
>-|TRBV27|TRBJ1-1|-
TGTGCCAGCAGTTTGAGGGTCAGGGGTAAGGCGAACACTGAAGCTTTCTTT
CASSLRVRGKANTEAFF
>-|TRBV7-8|TRBJ1-3|-
TGTGCCAGCAGCTCCCGGTCTGGAAACACCATATATTTT
CASSSRSGNTIYF
>once|TRBV6-1|TRBJ1-2|-
TGTGCCAGCAGGGACCCAAGCTATGGCTACACCTTC
CASRDPSYGYTF